One and the same sample provided the 7 T cell receptor beta chains below, sequenced in a study of T cell clusters in autoimmune cytopenias. TRB amplification used approximately 270 ng of peripheral blood genomic DNA. TRB rearrangements were amplified by touch-down multiplex PCR with mixed TRB-A/B primers. From its re-call of the multiplex PCR reads, TCRdb lists each CDR3 protein once, without DNA. In total, the table holds under 14,000 distinct CDR3 sequences. These sequences were also reported in another study, on T cell repertoires in aging, cancer and after chemotherapy.

The sequenced sample consisted of peripheral blood. Receptor source: a human donor in good health.

V usage is TRBV11-2 and J usage is TRBJ2-2. The CDR3 runs to 16 residues. CDR1 SGHAT and CDR2 FQNNGV come from the germline V gene. The CDR3 is CASSLGRAASTGELFF.

The chain joins TRBV20-1 to TRBJ2-5; TCRdb proposes TRBD1, but this gene call is untestable without DNA. This CDR3 contains 18 residues. From germline, CDR1 is DFQATT and CDR2 SNEGSKA (reference sequence). CDR3 sequence: CSVQRTNRGPLGKETQYF.

The gene calls are TRBV27 and TRBJ1-5; checking the TCRdb D call of TRBD1 is not possible without DNA. Per the germline V gene, CDR1 is MNHEY and CDR2 is SMNVEV (reference sequence). The CDR3 runs 13 residues. CDR3 amino acids: CASSWTGNQPQHF.

V is TRBV20-1 and J is TRBJ2-1; TCRdb outputs TRBD2, but without DNA this stays unchecked. Germline CDR1 DFQATT, CDR2 SNEGSKA (reference sequence). The CDR3 runs to 17 residues. CDR3: CSASLLSSGGFYNEQFF.

The chain is built from TRBV28 and TRBJ2-5; as DNA is missing, the TRBD1 call by TCRdb cannot be tested. There are 14 residues in the CDR3. Germline V gene data show CDR1 as MDHEN and CDR2 as SYDVKM. The CDR3 region is CASSEPGGEETQYF.

By frequency, this clonotype registers medium-sized. V and J are TRBV20-1 and TRBJ2-3; with no DNA, the TCRdb D assignment of TRBD2 cannot be verified. The CDR3 length is 12 residues. The germline gives CDR1 DFQATT, CDR2 SNEGSKA (reference sequence). The CDR3 protein is CSAKASHSTQYF.

The genes are TRBV30 and TRBJ1-2; TCRdb's D call of TRBD1 is untestable without DNA. CDR1 and CDR2 (germline): GTSNPN, SVGIG (reference sequence). There are 15 residues in the CDR3. This CDR3 reads CAWSLLGTGFYGYTF. Filled out from reference TRBV30 and TRBJ1-2, the complete variable domain reads SQTIHQWPATLVQPVGSPLSLECTVEGTSNPNLYWYRQAAGRGLQLLFYSVGIGQISSEVPQNLSASRPQDRQFILSSKKLLLSDSGFYLCAWSLLGTGFYGYTFGSGTRLTVV.